A selection of T cell receptor beta chains follows, all from one sample in a study of early T cells in non-severe SARS-CoV-2 infection. One entry per CDR3 protein results from TCRdb running MiXCR on the 5' RACE reads. The sample has roughly 50,000 distinct CDR3 sequences; about 8% are singletons. Sequenced here: whole blood, sampled at baseline. The origin of the receptors is an adult who was a healthcare worker with PCR-confirmed SARS-CoV-2 infection or an uninfected control (not recorded which). Both conserved end residues are part of each CDR3. The order of the fields is clone size, J gene, D gene, V gene, CDR3 protein, CDR3 DNA. The D gene is left open where the match is weak. The listing skips clone size in some rows; elsewhere it reads once, few, many or a size class.

>NA|TRBJ1-1|NA|TRBV6-2/TRBV6-3
CASWELNTEAFF
TGTGCCTCGTGGGAATTGAACACTGAAGCTTTCTTT
>few|TRBJ1-1|NA|TRBV30
CAWKRSIEAFF
TGTGCCTGGAAGAGGTCAATTGAAGCTTTCTTT
>NA|TRBJ2-1|TRBD2|TRBV11-1
CASSSWTSGRSHEQFF
TGTGCCAGCAGCTCCTGGACTAGCGGGAGGAGCCATGAGCAGTTCTTC
>NA|TRBJ2-7|NA|TRBV5-1
CASSLVSGAEQYF
TGCGCCAGCAGCTTGGTTTCAGGGGCTGAGCAGTACTTC
>few|TRBJ1-5|NA|TRBV20-1
CSARDGFGPQHF
TGCAGTGCTAGGGACGGCTTTGGGCCCCAGCATTTT
>many|TRBJ1-2|NA|TRBV7-9
CASSFGSYGYTF
TGTGCCAGCAGCTTCGGGAGCTATGGCTACACCTTC
>many|TRBJ2-2|NA|TRBV29-1
CSVEDYRGDTGELFF
TGCAGCGTTGAAGATTACCGCGGAGACACCGGGGAGCTGTTTTTT
>NA|TRBJ2-7|TRBD2|TRBV2
CASSGVAGEVPYEQYF
TGTGCCAGCAGTGGAGTAGCGGGAGAGGTTCCCTACGAGCAGTACTTC
>few|TRBJ1-1|TRBD1|TRBV4-3
CASSHRGLDTEAFF
TGCGCCAGCAGCCACAGGGGGCTAGACACTGAAGCTTTCTTT
>many|TRBJ2-5|TRBD2|TRBV29-1
CSARLATEETQYF
TGCAGCGCCCGACTAGCGACTGAAGAGACCCAGTACTTC
>many|TRBJ2-7|NA|TRBV4-1
CASSQPGSYEQYF
TGCGCCAGCAGCCAACCGGGGAGCTACGAGCAGTACTTC
>few|TRBJ2-1|NA|TRBV19
CASSITSRGEQFF
TGTGCCAGTAGTATCACGTCCCGAGGTGAGCAGTTCTTC
>many|TRBJ1-2|NA|TRBV28
CASRGASYNYGYTF
TGTGCCAGCAGGGGGGCCAGTTATAACTATGGCTACACCTTC
>few|TRBJ2-3|NA|TRBV7-8
CASSLGWRSTDTQYF
TGTGCCAGCAGCTTAGGTTGGCGGAGCACAGATACGCAGTATTTT
>NA|TRBJ2-7|NA|TRBV18
CASSPRIGEQYF
TGTGCCAGCTCACCACGCATAGGCGAGCAGTACTTC
>NA|TRBJ2-1|TRBD1|TRBV28
CASSPHRDRGQSEQFF
TGTGCCAGCAGCCCACACCGGGACAGGGGACAATCGGAGCAGTTCTTC
>many|TRBJ2-2|NA|TRBV7-8
CASSPRGRSRTGELFF
TGTGCCAGCAGCCCTAGAGGCCGGTCGCGAACCGGGGAGCTGTTTTTT
>many|TRBJ1-1|TRBD1|TRBV6-2/TRBV6-3
CASTKGASGLNTEAFF
TGTGCCAGCACCAAGGGGGCTTCCGGCCTGAACACTGAAGCTTTCTTT